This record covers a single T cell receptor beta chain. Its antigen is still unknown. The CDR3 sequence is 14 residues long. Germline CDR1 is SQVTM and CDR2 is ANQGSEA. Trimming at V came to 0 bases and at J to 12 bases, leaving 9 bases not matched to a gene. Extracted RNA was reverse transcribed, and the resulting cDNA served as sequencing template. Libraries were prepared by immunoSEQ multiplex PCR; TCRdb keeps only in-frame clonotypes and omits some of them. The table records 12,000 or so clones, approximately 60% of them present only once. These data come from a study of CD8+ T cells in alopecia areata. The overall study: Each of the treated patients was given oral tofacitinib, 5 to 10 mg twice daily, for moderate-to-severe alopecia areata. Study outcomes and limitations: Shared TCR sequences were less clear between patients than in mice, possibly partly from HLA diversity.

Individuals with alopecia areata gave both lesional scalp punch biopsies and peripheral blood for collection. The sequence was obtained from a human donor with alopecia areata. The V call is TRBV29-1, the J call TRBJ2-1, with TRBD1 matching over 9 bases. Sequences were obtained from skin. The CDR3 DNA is TGCAGCGTTGAAGACGGCGGACAGGGGTTTGGGCAGTTCTTC. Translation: CSVEDGGQGFGQFF.